The entry that follows covers one T cell receptor beta chain sequence. These data belong to a study of blood T cell repertoires in COVID-19. The method was immunoSEQ multiplex PCR; TCRdb's version includes in-frame clones alone and lacks a portion of them. The sample lists around 160,000 clones; 80% were seen once. The CDR3 is 17 amino acids. The ends were cut back, 3 bases at V and 0 bases at J, with 16 bases in the middle. Germline V gene sequence: CDR1 SGHRS, CDR2 YFSETQ. The specimen was PBMCs or T cells enriched from blood (not recorded which). The V and J genes are TRBV5-1 and TRBJ1-3; D perhaps matches TRBD1 (6 bases). The sequence was obtained from a woman aged 55-75 years who had recovered from COVID-19. DNA of the CDR3: TGCGCCAGCAGCTGGGCAGGGGATCCGAGCTCTGGAAACACCATATATTTT. Protein sequence: CASSWAGDPSSGNTIYF.